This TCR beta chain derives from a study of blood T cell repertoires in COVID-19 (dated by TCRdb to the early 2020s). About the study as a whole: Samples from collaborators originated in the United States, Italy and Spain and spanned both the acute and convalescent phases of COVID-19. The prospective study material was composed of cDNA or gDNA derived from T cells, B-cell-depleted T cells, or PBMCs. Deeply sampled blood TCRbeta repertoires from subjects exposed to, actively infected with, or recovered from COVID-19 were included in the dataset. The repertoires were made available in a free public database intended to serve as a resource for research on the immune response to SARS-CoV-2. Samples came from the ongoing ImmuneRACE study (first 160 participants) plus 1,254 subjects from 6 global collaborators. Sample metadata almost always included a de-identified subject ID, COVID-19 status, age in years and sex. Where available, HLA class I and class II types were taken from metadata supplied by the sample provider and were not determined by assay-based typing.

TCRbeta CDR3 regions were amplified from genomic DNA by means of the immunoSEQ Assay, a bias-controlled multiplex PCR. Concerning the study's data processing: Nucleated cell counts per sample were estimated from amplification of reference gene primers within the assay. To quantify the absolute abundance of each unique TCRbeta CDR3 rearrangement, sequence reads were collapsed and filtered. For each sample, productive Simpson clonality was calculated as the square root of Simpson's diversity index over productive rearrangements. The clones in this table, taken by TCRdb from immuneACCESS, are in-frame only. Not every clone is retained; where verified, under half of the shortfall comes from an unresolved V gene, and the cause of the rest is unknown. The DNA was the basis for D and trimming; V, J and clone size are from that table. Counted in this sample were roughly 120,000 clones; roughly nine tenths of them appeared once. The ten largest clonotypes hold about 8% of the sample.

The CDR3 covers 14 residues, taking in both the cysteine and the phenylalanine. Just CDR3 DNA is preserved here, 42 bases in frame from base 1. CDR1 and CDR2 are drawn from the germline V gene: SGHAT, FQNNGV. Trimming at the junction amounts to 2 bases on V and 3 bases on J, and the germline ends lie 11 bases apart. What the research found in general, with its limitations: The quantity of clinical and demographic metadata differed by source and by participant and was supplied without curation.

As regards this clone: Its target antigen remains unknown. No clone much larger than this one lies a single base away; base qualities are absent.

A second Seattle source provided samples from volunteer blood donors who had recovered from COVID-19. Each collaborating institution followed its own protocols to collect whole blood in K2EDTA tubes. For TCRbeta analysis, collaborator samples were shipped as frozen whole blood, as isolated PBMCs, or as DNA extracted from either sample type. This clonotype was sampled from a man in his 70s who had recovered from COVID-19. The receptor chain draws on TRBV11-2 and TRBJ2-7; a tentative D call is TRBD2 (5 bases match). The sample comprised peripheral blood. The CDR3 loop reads CASSLRGYNYEQYF. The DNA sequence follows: TGTGCCAGCAGCTTAAGAGGGTACAACTACGAGCAGTACTTC. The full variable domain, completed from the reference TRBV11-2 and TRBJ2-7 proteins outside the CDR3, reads EAGVAQSPRYKIIEKRQSVAFWCNPISGHATLYWYQQILGQGPKLLIQFQNNGVVDDSQLPKDRFSAERLKGVDSTLKIQPAKLEDSAVYLCASSLRGYNYEQYFGPGTRLTVT.